This T cell receptor beta chain was observed in a study of identical twins. There are many counts of this clonotype. Using its own MiXCR run on the 5' RACE reads, TCRdb lists one record per CDR3 protein. The sample carries around 370,000 distinct CDR3 sequences, about 9% recorded once. Looked up from germline, CDR1 is MGHDK and CDR2 is SYGVNS. V was shortened by 6 bases and J by 4 bases, with 9 bases between the two germline ends. The CDR3 covers 12 residues. The source is a woman in her forties or fifties in good health. The chain links TRBV25-1 to TRBJ1-2; no reliable D call. Material: naive T cells sorted from blood. The CDR3 sequence is CASSRAPYGYTF. Here the CDR3 DNA reads TGTGCCAGCAGCCGCGCTCCCTATGGCTACACCTTC.